The present T cell receptor (beta chain) was sequenced within a study of CD8+ T cells in alopecia areata. The CDR3 is made up of 16 amino acids. Germline values: CDR1 SQVTM, CDR2 ANQGSEA. V was cut by 0 bases and J by 6 bases, with 20 bases left in between. The study's findings and limits: Against the mouse data, patients shared TCRs less clearly, possibly for HLA reasons. The study found higher clonality in lesional than normal scalp, especially in alopecia totalis/universalis. Tissue-resident alphabeta T cells belonging to normal skin likewise get sequenced within scalp specimens.

In the case of this clone: The antigen is unknown.

The authors sorted CD4+ and CD8+ T cells from PBMCs. Extracted RNA was reverse transcribed into cDNA, the sequencing template. The protocol was immunoSEQ multiplex PCR, while the TCRdb copy is restricted to in-frame clones and leaves out a portion. The sample holds roughly 100,000 clones, 55% seen once. The chain carries TRBV29-1 and TRBJ1-1, with D possibly TRBD1 on 5 matching bases. This sequence originates from a human donor in good health. The sequencing sample was made of CD4+ T cells sorted from blood. CDR3 bases: TGCAGCGTTGAAGATCTATCCCCAGGGCACTTCGCTGAAGCTTTCTTT. It codes for CSVEDLSPGHFAEAFF.